This is a list of T cell receptor beta chains from one sample in a study of response to subunit inactivated influenza vaccine. MiXCR, applied by TCRdb to the RT-PCR reads, yields one record per CDR3 protein. The sample lists under 800,000 distinct CDR3 sequences; roughly 13% were seen once. The sequencing here drew on PBMCs from blood, taken around two weeks before vaccination. The receptors shown here come from a man over 45 who received an inactivated influenza vaccine. Each CDR3 is given with its conserved first and last residue. The D gene is left open where the match is weak. Where a row states a size, it is once, few, many or the class of an expanded clone; other rows omit it.

j_call clone_size v_call d_call cdr3_nt cdr3_aa
TRBJ2-7 NA TRBV10-3 TRBD1 TGTGCCATCAGGGACAGGGACCCTTACTACGAGCAGTACTTC CAIRDRDPYYEQYF
TRBJ2-5 many TRBV28 NA TGTGCCAGCATCAAGCCTCCGCGGATGGGGCCTGACTCTACCTCCAAAGAGACCCAGTACTTC CASIKPPRMGPDSTSKETQYF
TRBJ1-6 few TRBV20-1 NA TGCAGTGCAGGGAGGGCCACAAGGCGCTCCCCATCACCCCTCCACTTT CSAGRATRRSPSPLHF
TRBJ2-1 NA TRBV29-1 TRBD2 TGCAGCGCAAAACTAGCGGGAAGTGAAAATGAGCAGTTCTTC CSAKLAGSENEQFF
TRBJ1-5 many TRBV21-1 NA TGTGCCACCGCGGCGTGGGACAGGGGGGACCATAGCAATCAGCCCCAGCATTTT CATAAWDRGDHSNQPQHF
TRBJ2-1 once TRBV20-1 TRBD2 TGCAGTGCTTGGGCCGGGACTAGCGGATCCAATGAGCAGTTCTTC CSAWAGTSGSNEQFF
TRBJ1-1 many TRBV27 TRBD1 TGTGCCAGCAACTCCCGCGGGACAGGTCACACTGAAGCTTTCTTT CASNSRGTGHTEAFF
TRBJ2-5 few TRBV29-1 NA TGCAGCGTGGGCTCTAGCGCGGAGACCCAGTACTTC CSVGSSAETQYF
TRBJ2-2 few TRBV4-1 NA TGCGCCAGCAGCCAAGGGGGGGCCGCAAACACCGGGGAGCTGTTTTTT CASSQGGAANTGELFF
TRBJ2-3 few TRBV6-2/TRBV6-3 NA TGTGCCAGCAGACTCCGGACTACCCCCACAGATACGCAGTATTTT CASRLRTTPTDTQYF
TRBJ2-1 NA TRBV7-3 TRBD2 TGTGCCAGCAGCTACCTAGGACTAGCGGGAGGGGATGAGCAGTTCTTC CASSYLGLAGGDEQFF
TRBJ2-5 NA TRBV6-2/TRBV6-3 NA TGTGCCAGCAGTTACGAAATCGGAGGGACCCAGTACTTC CASSYEIGGTQYF
TRBJ2-6 many TRBV19 NA TGTGCCAGTAGCCAAGCCCTGGTAGGGACGGGATCTTCGGGGGCCAACGTCCTGACTTTC CASSQALVGTGSSGANVLTF
TRBJ2-1 few TRBV5-1 TRBD1 TGCGCCAGCAGCTTGTCGTGGGACAGGGGGTACAATGAGCAGTTCTTC CASSLSWDRGYNEQFF
TRBJ2-7 NA TRBV3-1 TRBD2 TGTGCCAGCAGCCAAGAGTTAGCGGGGGGCATATACGAGCAGTACTTC CASSQELAGGIYEQYF
TRBJ2-7 NA TRBV20-1 TRBD1 TGCAGTGCTAGAGATGGGACAGGTCTGGGGCAGTACTTC CSARDGTGLGQYF
TRBJ2-4 few TRBV5-1 TRBD2 TGCGCCAGCAGCCCAGTCGCCCTAGCGGTAGGGAACATTCAGTACTTC CASSPVALAVGNIQYF
TRBJ1-1 few TRBV6-2/TRBV6-3 TRBD1 TGTGCCAGCAAAGGACAGGCGAACACTGAAGCTTTCTTT CASKGQANTEAFF
TRBJ2-2 few TRBV5-1 NA TGCGCCAGCAGCGGCGGGACCCTAGGCGGGGAGCTGTTTTTT CASSGGTLGGELFF
TRBJ1-5 NA TRBV2 TRBD1 TGTGCCAGTAGAAGCTTGACAGGGGGTTCGAATCAGCCCCAGCATTTT CASRSLTGGSNQPQHF
TRBJ2-7 NA TRBV7-9 TRBD1 TGTGCCAGCAGCTTCAATTCGGACAGGGGGTTCTCCTACGAGCAGTACTTC CASSFNSDRGFSYEQYF
TRBJ2-7 NA TRBV27 TRBD2 TGTGCCAGCAGTTTATCGGGGCTAGCGGGGTTTTACGAGCAGTACTTC CASSLSGLAGFYEQYF
TRBJ1-3 many TRBV4-3 NA TGCGCCAGCAGCCAGGCCACAGGGAGCTCTGGAAACACCATATATTTT CASSQATGSSGNTIYF
TRBJ2-1 few TRBV20-1 TRBD2 TGCAGTGCTAAATTCGGGGGGGTGGATGAGCAGTTCTTC CSAKFGGVDEQFF